A selection of T cell receptor beta chains follows, all from one sample in a study of response to subunit inactivated influenza vaccine. TCRdb independently ran MiXCR on the RT-PCR reads; one entry per CDR3 protein. The sample lists about 800,000 distinct CDR3 sequences, less than 25% occurring once. The starting material was PBMCs from blood, obtained 5 days after vaccination. These receptors all come from a man aged 50-59 years who received an inactivated influenza vaccine. The conserved cysteine and the conserved F or W are not part of the CDR3 here.

j_call v_call cdr3_aa
TRBJ2-1 TRBV24-1 ATSDRGTGSGQF
TRBJ2-7 TRBV4-2 ASSQGQGFYEQY
TRBJ2-3 TRBV5-1 ASATRAGADTQY
TRBJ2-3 TRBV18 ASSPPGLAGDTQY
TRBJ2-1 TRBV20-1 SASLGPGYNEQF
TRBJ2-3 TRBV20-1 SAASGAGTDTQY
TRBJ2-3 TRBV7-6 ASSSLLAGTFTDTQY
TRBJ2-1 TRBV27 ASSLGFRYNEQF
TRBJ2-7 TRBV6-2/TRBV6-3 ASSYVAGAYEQY
TRBJ1-2 TRBV27 ASSRPGGYGYT
TRBJ1-5 TRBV7-2 ASSKYGQPQH
TRBJ1-3 TRBV20-1 SAPGQAGNTIY
TRBJ2-1 TRBV28 ASSLPGLAGGRNEQF
TRBJ2-7 TRBV7-2 ASSGRVAFEQY
TRBJ2-1 TRBV7-9 ASSFNGGNEQF
TRBJ2-7 TRBV6-1 ASRIYRGGSYEQY
TRBJ1-5 TRBV25-1 ASSVDRDQPQH
TRBJ2-3 TRBV12-3/TRBV12-4 ASTTPTSGRRDTQY
TRBJ2-3 TRBV12-3/TRBV12-4 ASSLEHRTDTQY
TRBJ2-1 TRBV12-3/TRBV12-4 ASSRPGLAGGREQF
TRBJ2-3 TRBV11-2 ASSYEGGGTDTQY
TRBJ2-3 TRBV7-9 ASSLAESGSDTQY
TRBJ2-1 TRBV5-6 ASSPDLTSGSNEQF
TRBJ2-1 TRBV13 ASSLASRGSYNEQF
TRBJ2-7 TRBV4-3 ASSQGTWAYEQY
TRBJ2-3 TRBV12-3/TRBV12-4 ASSSNRLAGFAGTDTQY
TRBJ1-1 TRBV4-3 ASSHLLWAEAF
TRBJ2-3 TRBV7-2 ASSLVSQFSTDTQY
TRBJ1-3 TRBV20-1 SAIPGLGSGNTIY
TRBJ2-2 TRBV7-6 ASSLAGQGAELAPTGELF
TRBJ2-1 TRBV9 ASSVEASGIEQF
TRBJ2-7 TRBV12-5 ASDQQRSSYEQY
TRBJ2-7 TRBV5-6 ASSFTGTSLAEQY
TRBJ2-2 TRBV5-1 ASSPRAGGRMRELF
TRBJ2-3 TRBV18 ASSFQAGLRTTDTQY
TRBJ1-5 TRBV20-1 SARGASNQPQH
TRBJ1-1 TRBV5-1 ASSWGAGQANTEAF
TRBJ1-2 TRBV6-1 ASRPDRGLYGYT
TRBJ2-3 TRBV7-9 ASSTGTLPSTDTQY
TRBJ2-5 TRBV24-1 ATSDARQGQTQY
TRBJ2-3 TRBV7-8 ASSFPREGPVTDTQY
TRBJ2-7 TRBV5-1 ASSNPSGRTSEQY
TRBJ2-7 TRBV28 ASSAMTDGEQY
TRBJ2-1 TRBV5-1 ASSLEIAANEQF
TRBJ2-7 TRBV28 ASEWDGSYEQY
TRBJ2-5 TRBV10-1 SSSESLKTQY
TRBJ2-5 TRBV20-1 SARGLAGGEIQETQY
TRBJ2-2 TRBV20-1 SARGGTGNTGELF
TRBJ2-5 TRBV20-1 SARFSHQETQY
TRBJ2-1 TRBV29-1 SIRQGRNEQF
TRBJ2-5 TRBV27 ASSLSPSGSLETQY
TRBJ2-1 TRBV9 ASNAGGVYNEQF